The 31 T cell receptor beta chains below all came from one sample that was sequenced in a study of Ad26.COV2.S vaccination and SARS-CoV-2 variants. Sequenced by immunoSEQ multiplex PCR; TCRdb stores in-frame clones only, minus some. Here the sample spans 350,000 to 450,000 clones, 92% being singletons. The sequencing used peripheral blood, collected after recovery from COVID-19. The source is a human donor who had recovered from COVID-19.

The chain joins TRBV5-6 to TRBJ2-3, with 12 positions matching TRBD2. Germline V gene sequence: CDR1 SGHDT, CDR2 YYEEEE. The CDR3 runs 17 residues. V was clipped by 0 bases and J by 6 bases; unmatched bases: 8. The CDR3 sequence: CASSLAASGGAWDTQYF. The CDR3 DNA reads TGTGCCAGCAGCTTGGCAGCTAGCGGGGGGGCCTGGGATACGCAGTATTTT.

The CDR3 here is CASTGSGNTIYF. The CDR3 DNA reads as TGTGCCAGCACAGGGTCGGGAAACACCATATATTTT. The V call is TRBV5-6, the J call TRBJ1-3; perhaps TRBD1 as D (5 bases). Germline-derived CDR1 and CDR2 are SGHDT and YYEEEE. This CDR3 spans 12 amino acids. With 6 bases removed from V and 4 bases from J, the gap between germline ends came to 8 bases.

This chain uses TRBV6-5 with TRBJ1-2; D possibly corresponds to TRBD1 (5 bases). Per germline, CDR1 MNHEY and CDR2 SVGAGI. V lost 5 bases and J lost 3, with 13 bases in between. CDR3 size: 14 residues. CDR3: CASSNTDSYYGYTF. The CDR3 DNA sequence: TGTGCCAGCAGTAACACAGACAGTTACTATGGCTACACCTTC.

As for this clone: A read error may account for a junction end that differs from germline. The rearrangement joins TRBV2 to TRBJ1-5, with 8 nucleotides matching TRBD1. CDR3 length equals 15 residues. The V gene's germline CDR1 is SNHLY and CDR2 FYNNEI. The CDR3 sequence is CASSGQGLGNQSQHF. The CDR3 nucleotides are TGTGCCAGCAGTGGACAGGGGCTGGGCAATCAGTCCCAGCATTTT.

The V gene is TRBV12-3 or TRBV12-4, the J gene TRBJ2-1; D perhaps matches TRBD2 (6 bases). Trimming left V 6 bases short and J 9 bases short, with 9 bases between. The CDR3 has 11 residues. The CDR3 sequence is CASSRSGEQFF. The CDR3 DNA is TGTGCCAGCAGCCGTAGCGGTGAGCAGTTCTTC.

The chain links TRBV27 to TRBJ2-1, with D perhaps TRBD2 (6 bases). Germline CDR1 reads MNHEY; CDR2 reads SMNVEV (reference sequence). V shed 5 bases and J shed 6 bases, with 14 bases lying between them. CDR3 length: 14 residues. CDR3 coding DNA: TGTGCCAGCAGTCCTCCGGGACTCCGCAATGAGCAGTTCTTC. It specifies CASSPPGLRNEQFF.

The chain employs TRBV5-7 and TRBJ1-4; TRBD1 aligns across 8 bases. TRBV5-7 is classed as an ORF, of uncertain function. The CDR3 is made up of 14 amino acids. V shed 5 bases, J shed 7 bases, and the junction held 7 bases outside the gene matches. The CDR3 is CASRIRGPAEKLFF. The DNA of the CDR3 is TGTGCCAGCAGGATCAGGGGGCCCGCTGAAAAACTGTTTTTT.

The gene calls are TRBV18 and TRBJ1-4; D is ambiguous. This CDR3 is built from 16 residues. Germline V gene lookup returns CDR1 KGHSH and CDR2 LQKENI. Trimming removed 3 bases from V and 5 bases from J, with 16 bases in between. The CDR3 DNA follows: TGTGCCAGCTCACCCGCACCGGACGGACCGAATGAAAAACTGTTTTTT. It codes for CASSPAPDGPNEKLFF.

In regard to this clone: The junction differs from germline at one of its ends, possibly a read error. The rearrangement uses TRBV15 and TRBJ2-7, with 8 bases aligning to TRBD1. CDR1 and CDR2 from the germline V gene are LNHNV and YYDKDF (reference sequence). CDR3 size: 15 residues. The CDR3 DNA reads TGTGCCACCAGCCGAGAGGACAGGGAGTTCTACGAGCAGTACTTC. Translated, it gives CATSREDREFYEQYF.

The chain carries TRBV7-6 and TRBJ2-1; 7 bases are shared with TRBD1. The V gene's germline CDR1 is SGHVS and CDR2 FNYEAQ. The CDR3 has 13 residues. V trimming: 5 bases; J trimming: 4 bases; junction bases outside the gene matches: 2. This chain's CDR3 is CASSGQVYNEQFF. The CDR3 nucleotides read TGTGCCAGCAGCGGACAGGTTTACAATGAGCAGTTCTTC. The whole variable domain, remainder taken from reference TRBV7-6 and TRBJ2-1, is GAGVSQSPRYKVTKRGQDVALRCDPISGHVSLYWYRQALGQGPEFLTYFNYEAQQDKSGLPNDRFSAERPEGSISTLTIQRTEQRDSAMYRCASSGQVYNEQFFGPGTRLTVL.

The CDR3 coding sequence is TGTGCCAGCAGTGATTACCCGGGACAGAGACTTCTCACAGATACGCAGTATTTT. This codes for CASSDYPGQRLLTDTQYF. The rearrangement links TRBV2 to TRBJ2-3; 7 nucleotides line up with TRBD1. The germline V gene encodes CDR1 SNHLY and CDR2 FYNNEI. This CDR3 is built from 18 residues. V dropped 3 bases and J dropped 2; count of bases not matched to a gene: 14.

This CDR3 reads CASSLDPGYLRGEQYF. In DNA form, the CDR3 reads TGTGCCAGCAGCTTGGATCCCGGATACCTACGGGGCGAGCAGTACTTC. The V call is TRBV5-5, the J call TRBJ2-7, with a weak D call TRBD2 (5 bases). There are 16 residues in the CDR3. Germline-derived CDR1 and CDR2 are SGHKS and YYEKEE (reference sequence). Trimming took off 0 bases at V and 6 bases at J, with 19 bases between the two ends.

The rearrangement joins TRBV18 to TRBJ1-2; no definite D call. This CDR3 has 16 residues. V gave up 3 bases and J gave up 8 bases, with 22 bases separating them. CDR1 and CDR2 from the germline V gene are KGHSH and LQKENI. The CDR3 coding sequence is TGTGCCAGCTCACCTCAAGAGACAACTACCCTAGGGGGCTACACCTTC. This sequence encodes CASSPQETTTLGGYTF.

The V gene is TRBV27, the J gene TRBJ2-3; D uncertain. CDR1 and CDR2 (germline): MNHEY, SMNVEV (reference sequence). Trimming stripped 0 bases from V and 9 bases from J, with 7 bases between. The length of the CDR3 is 12 residues. The CDR3 loop is CASSLSIGTQYF. The DNA of the CDR3 is TGTGCCAGCAGTTTATCGATAGGCACGCAGTATTTT.

CDR3: CASSQGPPPGGPGNTIYF. As DNA, the CDR3 is TGCGCCAGCAGCCAAGGGCCCCCCCCGGGGGGTCCTGGAAACACCATATATTTT. V and J are TRBV4-3 and TRBJ1-3; perhaps TRBD1 as D (5 bases). V was trimmed by 1 base and J by 2 bases, leaving 18 bases between them. The V gene's germline CDR1 is LGHNA and CDR2 YSLEER. The CDR3 totals 18 residues.

The chain uses TRBV7-3 and TRBJ1-1; the match to TRBD1 covers 7 bases. The V and J ends lost 1 base and 11 bases, in that order; junction bases with no gene match: 7. The CDR3 length is 13 residues. CDR1 and CDR2 from the germline V gene are SGHTA and FQGTGA. CDR3 DNA sequence: TGTGCCAGCAGCTTAAAGGGGGCAGGGGTGGCTTTCTTT. The encoded protein is CASSLKGAGVAFF.

The CDR3 bases are TGTGCCACCGAGAAGCGGAACACCGGGGAGCTGTTTTTT. Amino acid sequence: CATEKRNTGELFF. V and J are TRBV24-1 and TRBJ2-2; D gene uncertain. V was cut by 9 bases and J by 1 base, with 8 bases left in between. Per the germline V gene, CDR1 is KGHDR and CDR2 is SFDVKD. This CDR3 has 13 residues.

The genes are TRBV4-1 and TRBJ1-2; weak D call: TRBD1 (5 bases). The V gene lost 4 bases and the J gene lost 4 bases, with 13 bases spanning the gap. The CDR3 is made up of 14 amino acids. Germline CDR1 is MGHRA and CDR2 is YSYEKL. The CDR3 protein is CASSPSAGGYGYTF. The CDR3 DNA reads TGCGCCAGCAGCCCCTCGGCGGGGGGCTATGGCTACACCTTC.

This clone was detected once. The chain joins TRBV7-9 to TRBJ2-3; 11 bases agree with TRBD2. After removal of 5 bases from V and 2 bases from J, the junction contained 12 bases not matched to a gene. The CDR3 is 18 residues long. The V gene's germline CDR1 is SEHNR and CDR2 FQNEAQ (reference sequence). CDR3 loop: CASSPGGLAGGLTDTQYF. The CDR3 DNA is TGTGCCAGCAGCCCGGGGGGGCTAGCGGGGGGCCTCACAGATACGCAGTATTTT.

This chain links TRBV5-1 with TRBJ2-2; D gene uncertain. The CDR3 extends over 16 amino acids. CDR1 is SGHRS, CDR2 YFSETQ, per germline. V lost 1 base and J 2 bases, leaving 12 bases between the germline ends. CDR3 region: CASSLRPPRNTGELFF. The CDR3 DNA is TGCGCCAGCAGCTTGCGCCCCCCCCGCAACACCGGGGAGCTGTTTTTT.

The V gene is TRBV19, the J gene TRBJ1-1; possible D gene TRBD1, 6 bases. Germline V gene sequence: CDR1 LNHDA, CDR2 SQIVND (reference sequence). Deletions cut 3 bases from V and 5 bases from J, with 10 bases between. This CDR3 has 13 amino acids. The CDR3 loop is CASSITGRTEAFF. CDR3 DNA sequence: TGTGCCAGTAGTATCACAGGGCGAACTGAAGCTTTCTTT. Variable domain in full (rest from reference TRBV19 and TRBJ1-1): DGGITQSPKYLFRKEGQNVTLSCEQNLNHDAMYWYRQDPGQGLRLIYYSQIVNDFQKGDIAEGYSVSREKKESFPLTVTSAQKNPTAFYLCASSITGRTEAFFGQGTRLTVV.

This clone has a single count. This chain uses TRBV4-1 with TRBJ2-2; perhaps TRBD2 as D (5 bases). V was cut by 5 bases and J by 4 bases, with 14 bases left in between. Germline lookup yields CDR1 MGHRA and CDR2 YSYEKL. The CDR3 consists of 15 residues. CDR3 sequence: CASSIRGGGTGELFF. The CDR3 DNA reads as TGCGCCAGCAGCATCCGGGGTGGTGGCACCGGGGAGCTGTTTTTT.

The chain combines TRBV18 with TRBJ2-1; 7 nucleotides line up with TRBD2. The CDR3 runs to 13 residues. Germline V CDR1 and CDR2: KGHSH, LQKENI. V lost 3 bases, J lost 10 bases, and 6 bases stayed unmatched. The CDR3 DNA reads TGTGCCAGCTCACCCCTGACTAGCCTCGAGCAGTTCTTC. It encodes CASSPLTSLEQFF.

The chain carries TRBV14 and TRBJ2-1; D gene ambiguous. V gave up 0 bases and J gave up 3 bases, with 3 bases separating them. Germline V gives CDR1 SGHDN, CDR2 FVKESK. The CDR3 totals 13 residues. DNA of the CDR3: TGTGCCAGCAGCCAAGAGGGCTACAATGAGCAGTTCTTC. Amino acids: CASSQEGYNEQFF.

In its sample, this clone was seen once. The chain recombines TRBV9 with TRBJ1-1, with D unclear. Trimming pared 5 bases from V and 2 bases from J, leaving 10 bases between. This CDR3 has 13 residues. Looked up from germline, CDR1 is SGDLS and CDR2 is YYNGEE. CDR3 region: CASSPRSNTEAFF. The CDR3 DNA sequence: TGTGCCAGCAGTCCCCGGTCCAACACTGAAGCTTTCTTT. The full variable domain, rest sourced from reference TRBV9 and TRBJ1-1, is DSGVTQTPKHLITATGQRVTLRCSPRSGDLSVYWYQQSLDQGLQFLIQYYNGEERAKGNILERFSAQQFPDLHSELNLSSLELGDSALYFCASSPRSNTEAFFGQGTRLTVV.

The V gene is TRBV3-1 (or the pseudogene TRBV3-2), the J gene TRBJ1-5; D ambiguous. CDR3 length equals 15 residues. Trimming took off 0 bases at V and 6 bases at J, with 12 bases between the two ends. Per germline, CDR1 LGHDT and CDR2 YNNKEL (reference sequence). CDR3 DNA sequence: TGTGCCAGCAGCCAAGATCGCGGGTATAGTCAGCCCCAGCATTTT. Amino acid sequence: CASSQDRGYSQPQHF.

The CDR3 DNA sequence: TGTGCCAGCAGCTTTGGAGGGGCTGAAGCTTTCTTT. Its translation is CASSFGGAEAFF. This sequence joins TRBV7-9 and TRBJ1-1, with D maybe TRBD1 (5 bases). Germline assignment: CDR1 SEHNR and CDR2 FQNEAQ (reference sequence). The CDR3 totals 12 residues. Trimming stripped 3 bases from V and 6 bases from J, with 8 bases between.

V is TRBV27 and J is TRBJ1-2, with 10 nucleotides matching TRBD1. V shed 4 bases and J 2 bases; nucleotides not matched to a gene: 4. This CDR3 has 15 residues. Germline CDR1 MNHEY, CDR2 SMNVEV (reference sequence). In DNA form, the CDR3 reads TGTGCCAGCAGTTCCCGACAGGGGGCCAACTATGGCTACACCTTC. Residues: CASSSRQGANYGYTF.

The rearrangement uses TRBV2 and TRBJ1-2; D might be TRBD1 (6 bases). The CDR3 runs to 15 residues. Trimming took off 6 bases at V and 5 bases at J, with 19 bases between the two ends. CDR1 SNHLY and CDR2 FYNNEI come from the germline V gene. The CDR3 region has the DNA TGTGCCAGCAGCCCTGCTCCGGGGGGCGGATATGGCTACACCTTC. Translation gives CASSPAPGGGYGYTF.

The J gene is TRBJ1-5, the V gene TRBV27, with D possibly being TRBD1 (5 bases). The CDR3 contains 15 residues. Deletions cut 4 bases from V and 6 bases from J, with 16 bases between. In germline, CDR1 is MNHEY, CDR2 SMNVEV (reference sequence). CDR3 sequence (DNA): TGTGCCAGCAGTTCGTCGGAGCTTGGGGGTCAGCCCCAGCATTTT. The encoded protein is CASSSSELGGQPQHF.

The chain recombines TRBV4-3 with TRBJ2-4; no reliable D call. This CDR3 has 14 amino acids. Trimming left V 2 bases short and J 2 bases short, with 7 bases between. Germline V gene data show CDR1 as LGHNA and CDR2 as YSLEER. CDR3 protein: CASSQRVSKNIQYF. The CDR3 region has the DNA TGCGCCAGCAGCCAAAGGGTTTCCAAAAACATTCAGTACTTC.